Given below is one T cell receptor beta chain in context. This sample was taken from a study of blood T cell repertoires in COVID-19. The method was immunoSEQ multiplex PCR; TCRdb's version includes in-frame clones alone and lacks a portion of them. There are about 6,600 clones in the sample; approximately 70% occur only once, and about 14% lies in the top ten. This receptor was identified in a man in his 60s with acute or convalescent COVID-19. Sequenced material: peripheral blood.

CDR3 region: CASSQDLQGVGSGSYNEQFF. The CDR3 DNA reads as TGTGCCAGCAGCCAAGATCTGCAGGGGGTAGGATCGGGCTCCTACAATGAGCAGTTCTTC. The V call is TRBV14, the J call TRBJ2-1; 7 bases agree with TRBD1. V lost 0 bases to trimming and J lost 0 bases; unmatched junction nucleotides: 14. Germline CDR1 is SGHDN and CDR2 is FVKESK. The CDR3 sequence is 20 residues long.